These 19 T cell receptor beta chains were all obtained from the same sample, sequenced in a study of CD8 T cells in Susac syndrome. RNA in amounts of about 0.5 to 1 ug was reverse transcribed with random hexamers. Each CDR3 protein is one row after TCRdb ran MiXCR on the immunoSEQ multiplex PCR reads. The sample consists of around 230,000 distinct CDR3 sequences, 90% to 97% of them appearing once. The specimen was CD4+ T cells from PBMCs. The source of these receptors is a human donor with Susac syndrome.

This clonotype has just one count. The chain links TRBV2 to TRBJ2-1; 10 bases are shared with TRBD2. The CDR3 has 14 residues. Germline V CDR1 and CDR2: SNHLY, FYNNEI. For the CDR3, the DNA is TGTGTCGGGCGTAGCGGGGGGTCCTACAATGAGCAGTTCTTC. It yields the protein CVGRSGGSYNEQFF.

This clonotype was seen once. The rearrangement links TRBV5-1 to TRBJ1-5, with D possibly being TRBD1 (6 bases). The ends were cut back, 0 bases at V and 4 bases at J, with 8 bases in the middle. The CDR3 runs to 14 residues. Germline CDR1 reads SGHRS; CDR2 reads YFSETQ. CDR3 amino acids: CASSLDGTNQPQHF. The DNA of the CDR3 is TGCGCCAGCAGCTTGGACGGGACAAATCAGCCCCAGCATTTT.

The chain has TRBV3-1 and TRBJ1-2, with 9 bases identical to TRBD1. V shed 0 bases, J shed 6 bases, and the junction held 8 bases outside the gene matches. This CDR3 region has 16 residues. From germline, CDR1 is LGHDT and CDR2 YNNKEL (reference sequence). Here the CDR3 reads CASSQDGTGRADGYTF. CDR3 bases: TGTGCCAGCAGCCAAGACGGGACAGGGAGGGCGGATGGCTACACCTTC.

This rearrangement joins TRBV28 to TRBJ1-3, with 9 bases that match TRBD1. The CDR3 consists of 14 residues. V lost 6 bases and J lost 6; bases outside the gene matches: 6. The germline gives CDR1 MDHEN, CDR2 SYDVKM. The CDR3: CASSTGGFENTIYF. In nucleotides, the CDR3 is TGTGCCAGCAGCACAGGGGGCTTTGAAAACACCATATATTTT.

This chain uses TRBV11-2 with TRBJ2-1, with 7 bases aligning to TRBD2. Germline trimming cut 2 bases from V and 7 bases from J; bases unmatched to any gene: 8. CDR1 and CDR2 from the germline V gene are SGHAT and FQNNGV. This CDR3 is 15 amino acids long. The CDR3 loop is CASSLLGEGTNEQFF. The CDR3 DNA sequence: TGTGCCAGCAGCTTATTGGGGGAGGGGACGAATGAGCAGTTCTTC.

This rearrangement joins TRBV4-1 to TRBJ1-1; unclear D gene. The CDR3 is 13 amino acids. Germline V gene lookup returns CDR1 MGHRA and CDR2 YSYEKL. V was trimmed by 6 bases and J by 4 bases, leaving 12 bases between them. The CDR3 DNA reads TGCGCCAGCAGGGTCCCATTCACCACTGAAGCTTTCTTT. Translation gives CASRVPFTTEAFF.

The rearrangement links TRBV7-9 to TRBJ2-5; D may correspond to TRBD1 or TRBD2 (5 bases each). CDR1 is SEHNR and CDR2 is FQNEAQ in the germline V gene (reference sequence). There are 13 residues in the CDR3. V gave up 4 bases and J gave up 5 bases, with 11 bases separating them. The chain's CDR3 is CASSWGPGETQYF. The CDR3 nucleotides are TGTGCCAGCAGCTGGGGACCCGGGGAGACCCAGTACTTC.

The rearrangement uses TRBV12-3 or TRBV12-4 and TRBJ2-7; possible D gene TRBD1, 6 bases. There are 13 residues in the CDR3. With 3 bases removed from V and 4 bases from J, the gap between germline ends came to 10 bases. CDR3 in amino acids: CASSFSGAYEQYF. DNA for the CDR3: TGTGCCAGCAGTTTCTCAGGGGCGTACGAGCAGTACTTC.

This clonotype was seen a few times. J is TRBJ2-7 and V is TRBV5-1; no clear D. Germline CDR1 SGHRS, CDR2 YFSETQ. The CDR3 totals 12 residues. Trimming left V 4 bases short and J 7 bases short, with 12 bases between. CDR3 DNA sequence: TGCGCCAGCAGCCTGGACGGAGCTGAGCAGTACTTC. Translation gives CASSLDGAEQYF.

This chain joins TRBV2 and TRBJ2-7, with D perhaps matching TRBD1 or TRBD2 (6 bases each). V was trimmed by 7 bases and J by 1 base, leaving 11 bases between them. In germline, CDR1 is SNHLY, CDR2 FYNNEI. This CDR3 contains 13 residues. CDR3 residues: CASTGGTSYEQYF. CDR3 sequence (DNA): TGTGCCAGCACCGGGGGCACGTCCTACGAGCAGTACTTC.

This sequence joins TRBV4-1 and TRBJ1-1; D is unresolved. Trimming shortened V by 3 bases and J by 11 bases, and 13 bases separated the two germline ends. Germline CDR1 MGHRA, CDR2 YSYEKL. This CDR3 is 12 amino acids long. DNA for the CDR3: TGCGCCAGCAGCCATTCAGGTGAATCGGCTTTCTTT. Protein product: CASSHSGESAFF.

The chain combines TRBV7-8 with TRBJ2-3, with D tentatively TRBD1 (6 bases). Trimming pared 2 bases from V and 6 bases from J, leaving 12 bases between. Germline assignment: CDR1 SGHVS and CDR2 FQNEAQ. The CDR3 loop spans 14 amino acids. CDR3: CASSLNTGRDTQYF. CDR3 nucleotide sequence: TGTGCCAGCAGCTTAAACACAGGGCGTGATACGCAGTATTTT. Using reference TRBV7-8 and TRBJ2-3 for the parts outside the CDR3, the full variable domain is GAGVSQSPRYKVAKRGQDVALRCDPISGHVSLFWYQQALGQGPEFLTYFQNEAQLDKSGLPSDRFFAERPEGSVSTLKIQRTQQEDSAVYLCASSLNTGRDTQYFGPGTRLTVL.

This sequence joins TRBV28 and TRBJ2-7, with 11 positions matching TRBD2. There are 17 residues in the CDR3. Trimming removed 4 bases from V and 3 bases from J; junction bases left unmatched: 11. Germline V lookup: CDR1 MDHEN, CDR2 SYDVKM. CDR3 in DNA: TGTGCCAGCAGTTCCTTCTGGACTAGCGGGCGAAACTACGAGCAGTACTTC. Its translation: CASSSFWTSGRNYEQYF.

The rearrangement links TRBV5-1 to TRBJ2-1; 9 bases map to TRBD2. The V gene's germline CDR1 is SGHRS and CDR2 YFSETQ. CDR3 length: 15 amino acids. Losses at the gene ends were 1 base for V and 9 bases for J; bases not matched to a gene: 8. The CDR3 protein is CASSLLGGRALEQFF. For the CDR3, the DNA is TGCGCCAGCAGCTTGCTCGGCGGGAGGGCCCTTGAGCAGTTCTTC.

The genes are TRBV4-1 and TRBJ2-2; D is perhaps TRBD2 (5 bases). Per the germline V gene, CDR1 is MGHRA and CDR2 is YSYEKL. V lost 4 bases and J 0 bases, leaving 15 bases between the germline ends. This CDR3 has 17 residues. The DNA for the CDR3 is TGCGCCAGCAGCCGAGCGGCTGGGTCGGCGAACACCGGGGAGCTGTTTTTT. It specifies CASSRAAGSANTGELFF.

The chain links TRBV29-1 to TRBJ1-2, with TRBD1 identical over 9 bases. Germline V CDR1 and CDR2: SQVTM, ANQGSEA. This CDR3 comprises 13 residues. V trimming: 7 bases; J trimming: 7 bases; junction bases outside the gene matches: 10. The DNA for the CDR3 is TGCAGCGCGAGGAACCGGGACAGGGCTGGCTACACCTTC. As protein: CSARNRDRAGYTF.

This clonotype has a single count. The genes are TRBV7-8 and TRBJ2-5; TRBD1 agrees at 9 bases. The CDR3 runs to 14 residues. V gave up 4 bases and J gave up 4 bases; unmatched junction bases: 4. Germline V lookup: CDR1 SGHVS, CDR2 FQNEAQ. CDR3 nucleotide sequence: TGTGCCAGCAGCTCAACAGGGGGCACAGAGACCCAGTACTTC. Protein: CASSSTGGTETQYF.

V and J are TRBV7-9 and TRBJ2-5, with 9 bases aligning to TRBD1. Trimming cost V 2 bases and J 5 bases; bases outside gene matches: 9. Germline CDR1 and CDR2: SEHNR and FQNEAQ (reference sequence). This CDR3 has 16 residues. The CDR3 bases are TGTGCCAGCAGCTTAAAGGGACAGGGCGGGATTGAGACCCAGTACTTC. It yields the protein CASSLKGQGGIETQYF.

This sequence joins TRBV19 and TRBJ1-5; D not certain. The CDR3 totals 15 residues. V was pared by 7 bases and J by 4 bases, with 17 bases between. Germline CDR1 LNHDA, CDR2 SQIVND (reference sequence). The CDR3 DNA reads TGTGCCAGTATCCCGATCCCGGGAGTGAATCAGCCCCAGCATTTT. Protein sequence: CASIPIPGVNQPQHF. Full variable domain (remainder filled in from reference TRBV19 and TRBJ1-5): DGGITQSPKYLFRKEGQNVTLSCEQNLNHDAMYWYRQDPGQGLRLIYYSQIVNDFQKGDIAEGYSVSREKKESFPLTVTSAQKNPTAFYLCASIPIPGVNQPQHFGDGTRLSIL.